A single sample is the source of the 28 T cell receptor beta chains below, sequenced in a study of T cells in Graves' hyperthyroidism and ophthalmopathy. Amplified TCR beta CDR3 regions derived from RNA transcripts. TCR CDR3 regions were first amplified by RT-PCR with HTBI primers. TCRdb reanalysed the multiplex PCR reads using MiXCR and keeps one entry per CDR3 protein. The data show roughly 250,000 distinct CDR3 sequences, 20% to 25% seen once. Material for sequencing was blood. Every receptor here comes from a man under 40 with Graves' ophthalmopathy.

The chain couples TRBV30 to TRBJ2-3, with no clear D. The CDR3 runs to 14 residues. V shed 4 bases and J shed 3 bases, with 14 bases lying between them. Per germline, CDR1 GTSNPN and CDR2 SVGIG (reference sequence). The CDR3 coding sequence is TGTGCCTGGACTCCCGGATTAGGGACAGATACGCAGTATTTT. Residues: CAWTPGLGTDTQYF.

The V gene is TRBV27, the J gene TRBJ2-5; D unclear. The CDR3 loop spans 12 amino acids. Per germline, CDR1 MNHEY and CDR2 SMNVEV (reference sequence). V was clipped by 7 bases and J by 1 base, with 7 bases between them. The CDR3 DNA follows: TGTGCCAGCAAGGATAGCCAAGAGACCCAGTACTTC. Protein product: CASKDSQETQYF.

This clonotype has just a few counts. The chain uses TRBV29-1 and TRBJ1-1; D not certain. The CDR3 consists of 12 residues. The germline V and J ends were trimmed by 6 bases and 2 bases, with 10 bases remaining between them. Looked up from germline, CDR1 is SQVTM and CDR2 is ANQGSEA. The CDR3 is CSVNAGNTEAFF. DNA for the CDR3: TGCAGCGTCAATGCCGGCAACACTGAAGCTTTCTTT.

The table lists this clonotype with a few counts. V and J are TRBV19 and TRBJ2-1, with TRBD2 as a possible D gene (6 bases). In germline, CDR1 is LNHDA, CDR2 SQIVND (reference sequence). V lost 3 bases to trimming and J lost 10 bases, with 13 bases between them. This CDR3 spans 13 amino acids. The DNA of the CDR3 is TGTGCCAGTAGTATGATGGGGGGTCTCGAGCAGTTCTTC. As protein: CASSMMGGLEQFF.

This clonotype was seen only a few times. The V gene is TRBV12-3 or TRBV12-4, the J gene TRBJ2-1; TRBD2 agrees at 9 bases. V shed 4 bases, J shed 5 bases, and the junction held 12 bases outside the gene matches. The CDR3 spans 17 residues. CDR3 loop: CASSYWTSARNHNEQFF. The DNA of the CDR3 is TGTGCCAGCAGTTACTGGACTAGCGCAAGAAATCACAATGAGCAGTTCTTC.

The rearrangement links TRBV28 to TRBJ2-7; D is perhaps TRBD1 (6 bases). The germline V gene has CDR1 MDHEN and CDR2 SYDVKM. V lost 3 bases to trimming and J lost 7 bases, with 16 bases between them. The CDR3 loop spans 14 amino acids. The CDR3 nucleotides read TGTGCCAGCAGTTTTCCAGGGGCGCAACGGGAGCAGTACTTC. This sequence encodes CASSFPGAQREQYF.

This clonotype occurred a few times. The gene calls are TRBV9 and TRBJ2-1; 16 bases are a match to TRBD2. Trimming removed 4 bases from V and 2 bases from J; junction bases left unmatched: 6. CDR1 and CDR2 from the germline V gene are SGDLS and YYNGEE. CDR3 length: 18 residues. CDR3 sequence reads: CASSLGLAGGGTYNEQFF. CDR3 DNA sequence: TGTGCCAGCAGCCTGGGACTAGCGGGAGGGGGGACCTACAATGAGCAGTTCTTC.

V gene TRBV9 combines with J gene TRBJ2-1; perhaps TRBD2 as D (5 bases). In germline, CDR1 is SGDLS, CDR2 YYNGEE. The CDR3 has 16 residues. V lost 2 bases and J 0 bases, leaving 12 bases between the germline ends. The CDR3 coding sequence is TGTGCCAGCAGCGTGGGTCGGCGGGTCTCCTACAATGAGCAGTTCTTC. It is translated as CASSVGRRVSYNEQFF.

The J gene is TRBJ2-7, the V gene TRBV18; D is unclear. This CDR3 is built from 14 residues. CDR1 KGHSH and CDR2 LQKENI come from the germline V gene. V lost 0 bases and J lost 2, with 8 bases in between. CDR3 loop: CASSPPSVPYEQYF. The CDR3 nucleotides are TGTGCCAGCTCACCACCGTCGGTACCCTACGAGCAGTACTTC.

With regard to this clonotype: Since a much larger clone is just one base distant, this may be a read error. V and J are TRBV11-1 and TRBJ2-7; TRBD2 agrees at 8 bases. V dropped 3 bases and J dropped 3; count of bases not matched to a gene: 1. Germline-derived CDR1 and CDR2 are SGHAT and FQDESV (reference sequence). This CDR3 contains 13 residues. The CDR3 reads CASSLTSVYEQYF. CDR3 nucleotides: TGTGCCAGCAGCTTGACTAGCGTCTACGAGCAGTACTTC.

The CDR3 bases are TGTGCCAGCAGCTTGACAGTAACGGGCTACACCTTC. This codes for CASSLTVTGYTF. V and J are TRBV11-1 and TRBJ1-2; D is perhaps TRBD1 (5 bases). From germline, CDR1 is SGHAT and CDR2 FQDESV (reference sequence). The CDR3 spans 12 residues. V was cut by 3 bases and J by 8 bases, with 10 bases left in between.

This clonotype was counted only a few times. The CDR3 sequence: CASRETGGTDTQYF. Written as DNA, the CDR3 is TGTGCCAGCAGGGAGACAGGGGGCACAGATACGCAGTATTTT. The gene calls are TRBV28 and TRBJ2-3; 8 bases are a match to TRBD1. The CDR3 extends over 14 amino acids. V lost 6 bases to trimming and J lost 1 base; unmatched junction nucleotides: 3. Germline loops: CDR1 MDHEN, CDR2 SYDVKM. Full variable domain (remainder filled in from reference TRBV28 and TRBJ2-3): DVKVTQSSRYLVKRTGEKVFLECVQDMDHENMFWYRQDPGLGLRLIYFSYDVKMKEKGDIPEGYSVSREKKERFSLILESASTNQTSMYLCASRETGGTDTQYFGPGTRLTVL.

This clonotype was picked up many times. The chain joins TRBV3-1 to TRBJ2-7; D is undetermined. V lost 5 bases, J lost 1 base, and 15 bases lay in between. Looked up from germline, CDR1 is LGHDT and CDR2 is YNNKEL (reference sequence). The CDR3 is made up of 15 amino acids. For the CDR3, the DNA is TGTGCCAGCAGCGGGGATAGGGCCGCATCCTACGAGCAGTACTTC. It encodes CASSGDRAASYEQYF.

The chain carries TRBV28 and TRBJ2-5; a weak D match, TRBD1 (6 bases). This CDR3 is built from 16 residues. V was pared by 7 bases and J by 0 bases, with 18 bases between. Per germline, CDR1 MDHEN and CDR2 SYDVKM. The CDR3 spells CASNPGNRANQETQYF. In nucleotides, the CDR3 is TGTGCCAGCAACCCAGGGAACAGGGCTAACCAAGAGACCCAGTACTTC.

Ten or more counts support this clonotype. This chain's CDR3 is CASSDRGYGYTF. CDR3 in DNA: TGTGCCAGCAGTGATAGAGGCTATGGCTACACCTTC. V is TRBV2 and J is TRBJ1-2; no clear D. With 3 bases removed from V and 4 bases from J, the gap between germline ends came to 6 bases. Per the germline V gene, CDR1 is SNHLY and CDR2 is FYNNEI. This CDR3 contains 12 residues.

In DNA, the CDR3 is TGTGCCAGCAGCTTAGGACTAGCGGGAGTGCATGAGCAGTTCTTC. The encoded protein is CASSLGLAGVHEQFF. The rearrangement joins TRBV11-3 to TRBJ2-1; 12 bases map to TRBD2. Trimming removed 1 base from V and 8 bases from J; junction bases left unmatched: 3. Germline CDR1 SGHNT, CDR2 YENEEA. The CDR3 is 15 residues long.

This sequence joins TRBV28 and TRBJ2-1; D is perhaps TRBD2 (5 bases). From germline, CDR1 is MDHEN and CDR2 SYDVKM. CDR3 length equals 12 residues. The germline V and J ends were trimmed by 7 bases and 5 bases, with 9 bases remaining between them. CDR3 amino acids: CASTPGNNEQFF. The CDR3 DNA follows: TGTGCCAGCACCCCGGGAAACAATGAGCAGTTCTTC.

There are many counts of this clonotype. The chain has TRBV20-1 and TRBJ2-1; TRBD2 agrees at 11 bases. Germline V CDR1 and CDR2: DFQATT, SNEGSKA (reference sequence). There are 16 residues in the CDR3. After removal of 5 bases from V and 3 bases from J, the junction contained 9 bases not matched to a gene. CDR3 region: CSAPLPGLADYNEQFF. Here the CDR3 DNA reads TGCAGTGCTCCCTTACCGGGACTAGCGGACTACAATGAGCAGTTCTTC.

The rearrangement joins TRBV10-3 to TRBJ2-7, with 9 nucleotides matching TRBD2. Trimming removed 4 bases from V and 4 bases from J; junction bases left unmatched: 5. Per the germline V gene, CDR1 is ENHRY and CDR2 is SYGVKD. The CDR3 runs to 14 residues. The chain's CDR3 is CAISGSGRRYEQYF. The CDR3 DNA reads as TGTGCCATCAGTGGAAGCGGGAGGCGTTACGAGCAGTACTTC.

CDR3 coding DNA: TGTGCCAGCAGCCAAGCGCAGCTTCAAAACAATGAGCAGTTCTTC. This sequence encodes CASSQAQLQNNEQFF. The chain has TRBV3-1 and TRBJ2-1, with D uncertain. Trimming pared 1 base from V and 5 bases from J, leaving 12 bases between. The CDR3 is 15 residues long. Germline V CDR1 and CDR2: LGHDT, YNNKEL (reference sequence).

This clonotype was counted only a few times. The chain uses TRBV28 and TRBJ1-1; 12 bases map to TRBD1. This CDR3 region has 15 residues. Trimming at V came to 6 bases and at J to 7 bases, leaving 9 bases not matched to a gene. Germline V gene data show CDR1 as MDHEN and CDR2 as SYDVKM. CDR3 residues: CASSRGGQGAREAFF. Written as DNA, the CDR3 is TGTGCCAGCAGCCGCGGGGGACAGGGGGCGCGTGAAGCTTTCTTT.

The genes are TRBV27 and TRBJ1-4; D is undetermined. The length of the CDR3 is 17 residues. Germline CDR1 reads MNHEY; CDR2 reads SMNVEV (reference sequence). Trimming left V 2 bases short and J 4 bases short, with 17 bases between. CDR3: CASSLNEPRPFNEKLFF. The DNA of the CDR3 is TGTGCCAGCAGTTTAAATGAGCCCCGGCCCTTTAATGAAAAACTGTTTTTT.

This clonotype has just a few counts. J is TRBJ1-6 and V is TRBV6-6; D might be TRBD1 (6 bases). V was trimmed by 0 bases and J by 7 bases, leaving 13 bases between them. CDR3 length: 16 residues. Germline CDR1 and CDR2: MNHNY and SVGAGI (reference sequence). The CDR3 nucleotides read TGTGCCAGCAGTTACTCCCCAGGGGTGGGGAATTCACCCCTCCACTTT. This gives the protein CASSYSPGVGNSPLHF.

The chain carries TRBV5-6 and TRBJ1-1; tentative D call: TRBD1 (5 bases). Germline loops: CDR1 SGHDT, CDR2 YYEEEE. The V end lost 2 bases, the J end lost 6 bases, and 17 bases lay between the germline ends. The CDR3 contains 15 residues. CDR3 nucleotide sequence: TGTGCCAGCAGCTTTTGGGCAGGGATTGAATCTGAAGCTTTCTTT. Translating gives CASSFWAGIESEAFF.

This clonotype was counted ten times or more. This sequence joins TRBV30 and TRBJ2-2; D may be TRBD1 (5 bases). Germline V lookup: CDR1 GTSNPN, CDR2 SVGIG (reference sequence). This CDR3 region has 14 residues. Trimming stripped 8 bases from V and 1 base from J, with 14 bases between. CDR3 amino acids: CAETAPKNTGELFF. The CDR3 bases are TGTGCCGAGACAGCGCCGAAGAACACCGGGGAGCTGTTTTTT.

V gene TRBV15 combines with J gene TRBJ1-5, with D possibly being TRBD1 (5 bases). The CDR3 spans 16 residues. V lost 1 base, J lost 3 bases, and 13 bases lay in between. Germline CDR1 is LNHNV and CDR2 is YYDKDF (reference sequence). In DNA, the CDR3 is TGTGCCACCAGCAGAGGTGGGGGTAACGCCAATCAGCCCCAGCATTTT. It codes for CATSRGGGNANQPQHF.

The CDR3 reads CASGYNSKREKLFF. CDR3 bases: TGTGCCAGCGGATATAACTCAAAAAGGGAAAAACTGTTTTTT. The V gene is TRBV12-3 or TRBV12-4, the J gene TRBJ1-4; the D is unclear. This CDR3 spans 14 amino acids. V lost 8 bases to trimming and J lost 8 bases, with 18 bases between them.

The J gene is TRBJ2-1, the V gene TRBV6-1, with 9 bases matching TRBD2. The CDR3 is 15 amino acids. Per germline, CDR1 MNHNS and CDR2 SASEGT. J lost 8 bases, V lost 7 bases, and 12 bases had no gene match. The CDR3 protein is CASTRAGGPGDEQFF. Here the CDR3 DNA reads TGTGCCAGCACTAGGGCGGGAGGGCCTGGTGATGAGCAGTTCTTC.